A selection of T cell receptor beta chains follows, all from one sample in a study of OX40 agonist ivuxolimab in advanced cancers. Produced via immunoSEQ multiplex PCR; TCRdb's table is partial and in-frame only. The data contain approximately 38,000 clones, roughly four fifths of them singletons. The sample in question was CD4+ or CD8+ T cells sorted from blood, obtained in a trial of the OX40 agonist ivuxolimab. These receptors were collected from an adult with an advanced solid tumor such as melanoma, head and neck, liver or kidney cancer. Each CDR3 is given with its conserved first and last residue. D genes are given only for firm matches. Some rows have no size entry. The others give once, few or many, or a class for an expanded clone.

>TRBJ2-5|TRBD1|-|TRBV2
TGTGCCAGCAAGCCGGACAGGTCACAAGAGACCCAGTACTTC
CASKPDRSQETQYF
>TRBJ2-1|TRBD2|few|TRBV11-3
TGTGCCAGCAGTTCCCGCCAGGCGGGAGGGTGGAACAATGAGCAGTTCTTC
CASSSRQAGGWNNEQFF
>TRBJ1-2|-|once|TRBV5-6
TGTGCCAGCAGCTGGCGGACAACTGGCTACACCTTC
CASSWRTTGYTF
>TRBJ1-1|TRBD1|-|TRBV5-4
TGTGCCAGCAGCTTCGGACAGGGAAGGGGAAACACTGAAGCTTTCTTT
CASSFGQGRGNTEAFF
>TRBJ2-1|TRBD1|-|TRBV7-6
TGTGCCAGCAGCATCCGGACAGGTTCCTACAATGAGCAGTTCTTC
CASSIRTGSYNEQFF
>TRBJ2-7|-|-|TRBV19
TGTGCCAGTAGTATAGGGACCGGGAGAGGGTACGAGCAGTACTTC
CASSIGTGRGYEQYF
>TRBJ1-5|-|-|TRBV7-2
TGTGCCAGCAGCTTCACAGGCACGGGCAATCAGCCCCAGCATTTT
CASSFTGTGNQPQHF
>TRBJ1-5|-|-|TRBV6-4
TGTGCCAGCAGTCACCAAAGCAATCAGCCCCAGCATTTT
CASSHQSNQPQHF
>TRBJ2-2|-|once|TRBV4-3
TGCGCCAGCAGCCAAGTGGTAGGGAGCCCCATGAACACCGGGGAGCTGTTTTTT
CASSQVVGSPMNTGELFF
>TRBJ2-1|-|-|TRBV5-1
TGCGCCAGCAGCTTGCTCGGCGGGGGCGGCAATGAGCAGTTCTTC
CASSLLGGGGNEQFF
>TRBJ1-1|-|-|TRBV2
TGTGCCAGCAGTGAATATGGGGGGCTCAACACTGAAGCTTTCTTT
CASSEYGGLNTEAFF
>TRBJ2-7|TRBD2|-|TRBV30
TGTGCCTGGGGCCGGGGACTAGCCCCCTACGAGCAGTACTTC
CAWGRGLAPYEQYF
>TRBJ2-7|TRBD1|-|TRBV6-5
TGTGCCTGTCGGGGACAGCTAGACTCCTACGAGCAGTACTTC
CACRGQLDSYEQYF
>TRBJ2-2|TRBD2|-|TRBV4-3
TGCGCCAGCAGCCAAGTTCCTAGCGGAGTCACCGGGGAGCTGTTTTTT
CASSQVPSGVTGELFF
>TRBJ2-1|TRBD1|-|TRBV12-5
TGTGCTAGTGGCCGGTCGGGACAGAACCCCGAGCAGTTCTTC
CASGRSGQNPEQFF
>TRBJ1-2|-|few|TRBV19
TGTGCCAGTAGTATAGGGGGAACGAACTATGGCTACACCTTC
CASSIGGTNYGYTF
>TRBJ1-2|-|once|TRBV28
TGTGCCAGCAGTTTCCCCGAGGAGGTTGCCTATGGCTACACCTTC
CASSFPEEVAYGYTF
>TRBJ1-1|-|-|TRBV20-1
TGCAGTGCCCGGGGGAACACTGAAGCTTTCTTT
CSARGNTEAFF
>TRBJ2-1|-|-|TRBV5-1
TGCGCCAGCAGCTTAAGGGGAGATGAGCAGTTCTTC
CASSLRGDEQFF
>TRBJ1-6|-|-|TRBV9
TGTGCCAGCAGCGTAGCTGCAGGAACTTATACAGCACCCCTCCACTTT
CASSVAAGTYTAPLHF
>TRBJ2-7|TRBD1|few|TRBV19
TGTGCCAGTAGACTGACAGGGAGCTCCTACGAGCAGTACTTC
CASRLTGSSYEQYF
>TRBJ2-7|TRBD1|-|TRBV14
TGTGCCAGCAGCCACGGGACAGGAGACTACGAGCAGTACTTC
CASSHGTGDYEQYF
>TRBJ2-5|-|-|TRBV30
TGTGCCTGGAGCTTCCGCCTGGTAGAGACCCAGTACTTC
CAWSFRLVETQYF
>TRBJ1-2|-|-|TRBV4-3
TGCGCCAGCAGCCAAGAGGATCCGCCACGGGGCGGCTACACCTTC
CASSQEDPPRGGYTF
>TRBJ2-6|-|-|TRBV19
TGTGCCAGTAGTATAGCCCCCCTGGCCAACGTCCTGACTTTC
CASSIAPLANVLTF
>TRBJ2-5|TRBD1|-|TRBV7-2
TGTGCCAGCAGGAAAGACAGGGCTGACCAGATCCAGTACTTC
CASRKDRADQIQYF
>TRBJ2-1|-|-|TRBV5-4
TGTGCCAGCAGCTTGTTTGGGTCTGAGCAGTTCTTC
CASSLFGSEQFF
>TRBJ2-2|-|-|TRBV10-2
TGCGCCAGCAGTGAGTCGACCGGGGCCGGGGAGCTGTTTTTT
CASSESTGAGELFF
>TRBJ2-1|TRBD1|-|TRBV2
TGTGCCAGCAGTCGGGACAGGGGAAGTGCTCGCCGCGCTGAGCAGTTCTTC
CASSRDRGSARRAEQFF
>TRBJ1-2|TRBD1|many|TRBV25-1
TGTGCCAGCAGTGCTAAGGCCGGGACAGGAACCAACTATGGCTACACCTTC
CASSAKAGTGTNYGYTF
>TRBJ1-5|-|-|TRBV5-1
TGCGCCAGCAGCTTGGAGGGAGGGGCTAGGCAGCCCCAGCATTTT
CASSLEGGARQPQHF
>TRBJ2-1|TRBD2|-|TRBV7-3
TGTGCCAGCAGCCCCCGGACTAGCGGCTACAATGAGCAGTTCTTC
CASSPRTSGYNEQFF
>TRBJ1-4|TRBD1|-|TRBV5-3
TGTGCCAGGACCAGGGGGCGCAATGAAAAACTGTTTTTT
CARTRGRNEKLFF
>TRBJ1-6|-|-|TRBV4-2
TGTGCCAGCAGCCCCAAGGGGGATAATTCACCCCTCCACTTT
CASSPKGDNSPLHF
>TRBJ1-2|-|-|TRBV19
TGTGCCAGTAGTATGGTTCGGGGAGGAGGCTACACCTTC
CASSMVRGGGYTF
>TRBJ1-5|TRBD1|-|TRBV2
TGTGCCAGCAGCGGTCAGGGGGCGGGTCAGCCCCAGCATTTT
CASSGQGAGQPQHF
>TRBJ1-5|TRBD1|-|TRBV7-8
TGTGCCAGCAGTGCGGGACAGGGGTCCGATCAGCCCCAGCATTTT
CASSAGQGSDQPQHF
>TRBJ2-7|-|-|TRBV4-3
TGCGCCAGCAGCCAAACAGGGCAGGGCGAGCAGTACTTC
CASSQTGQGEQYF
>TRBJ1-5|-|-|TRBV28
TGTGCCAGCAACGATCGGGGGAATAGCAATCAGCCCCAGCATTTT
CASNDRGNSNQPQHF
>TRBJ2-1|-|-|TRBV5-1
TGCGCCAGCTGCGACGGGACCTCGACTTACAATGAGCAGCTCTTC
CASCDGTSTYNEQLF
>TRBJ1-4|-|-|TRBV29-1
TGCAGCGTTGCGCGGGGCCGAGGAGAAAAACTGTTTTTT
CSVARGRGEKLFF
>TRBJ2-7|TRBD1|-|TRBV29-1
TGCAGCGCAAAGGGACCAGGGGGCTACGAGCAGTACTTC
CSAKGPGGYEQYF